This TCR beta chain comes out of a study of tumor and adjacent non-tumor tissue in lung cancer. Whole-study context: Patients were aged roughly 31 to 76, roughly 9 men and 4 to 6 women, stage I to III. Around 4.2 million productive TCRbeta reads were obtained per sample on average.

Study results and caveats: TCR diversity was significantly greater in tumor than normal lung tissue.

On this clonotype: Its cognate antigen is unknown.

RNA was extracted from bulk tissue without any cell sorting. A modified ARM-PCR protocol with three rounds of nested PCR amplified TCRbeta. TCRdb reanalysed the multiplex PCR reads using MiXCR and keeps one entry per CDR3 protein. The data show approximately 150,000 distinct CDR3 sequences, with 66% seen just once and 18% held by the top ten. The CDR3 sequence is 13 residues long. Germline values: CDR1 MNHEY, CDR2 SVGEGT. V lost 10 bases, J lost 2 bases, and 14 bases lay in between. Sequenced sample: lung tumor tissue. The rearrangement joins TRBV6-2 or TRBV6-3 to TRBJ2-5, with D possibly being TRBD1 (5 bases). The sequence was collected from a man in his sixties with small cell lung cancer. The CDR3 DNA sequence: TGTGCCAACAGGCCTAACACTCAAGAGACCCAGTACTTC. The encoded protein is CANRPNTQETQYF.